A selection of T cell receptor beta chains follows, all from one sample in a study of T-cell reconstitution after alpha-beta-depleted transplantation in children. TCRdb redid the calling of the PCR reads with MiXCR, one entry per CDR3 protein. There are 280,000 or so distinct CDR3 sequences in the sample; around 10% occur only once, and 20% to 25% lies in the top ten. Material: peripheral blood, obtained 180 days after TCRalphabeta/CD19-depleted stem cell transplant. The receptor set was obtained from a male patient between 2 and 15 years old who had a stem cell transplant for chronic granulomatous disease, so the T cells may come from the graft donor. Both conserved end residues are part of each CDR3. Each record gives: CDR3 protein, CDR3 DNA, V gene, clone size, D gene, J gene. The D gene is left open where the match is weak. Size tells how often a clone was seen (once, few, many) or the class of an expanded clone, and some rows leave it out.

CSASPLTTWQYF	TGCAGTGCTAGCCCCCTGACTACTTGGCAGTACTTC	TRBV20-1	many	-	TRBJ2-7
CSARDPSGRTTQQETQYF	TGCAGTGCTAGAGATCCTAGCGGGAGAACCACCCAGCAAGAGACCCAGTACTTC	TRBV20-1	many	TRBD2	TRBJ2-5
CAISKGTGDTGELFF	TGTGCCATCAGTAAAGGGACGGGAGACACCGGGGAGCTGTTTTTT	TRBV10-3	many	-	TRBJ2-2
CSARIAGGRETQYF	TGCAGCGCGAGGATAGCGGGAGGACGTGAGACCCAGTACTTC	TRBV29-1	many	TRBD2	TRBJ2-5
CASSLPSGMNTGELFF	TGCGCCAGCAGCTTGCCTAGCGGGATGAACACCGGGGAGCTGTTTTTT	TRBV5-1	-	TRBD2	TRBJ2-2
CASSLQTSGHQETQYF	TGTGCCAGCAGCTTACAAACGTCGGGTCACCAAGAGACCCAGTACTTC	TRBV7-2	few	-	TRBJ2-5
CSARDDRDEQFF	TGCAGTGCTAGAGATGATAGAGATGAGCAGTTCTTC	TRBV20-1	many	-	TRBJ2-1
CAWSLGQAGANVLTF	TGTGCCTGGAGCCTCGGCCAAGCTGGGGCCAACGTCCTGACTTTC	TRBV30	few	-	TRBJ2-6
CSAKRSAPNEQFF	TGCAGCGCCAAGCGGAGTGCCCCCAATGAGCAGTTCTTC	TRBV29-1	many	-	TRBJ2-1
CASSLGIKPSVRQETQYF	TGTGCCAGCAGCTTAGGGATCAAGCCTAGCGTGAGACAAGAGACCCAGTACTTC	TRBV7-6	many	-	TRBJ2-5
CSAEGGSGTQYF	TGCAGTGCTGAGGGGGGATCGGGTACGCAGTATTTT	TRBV20-1	many	-	TRBJ2-3
CASTTVRRQFVEQYF	TGTGCTAGCACCACGGTTAGGCGACAGTTCGTCGAGCAGTACTTC	TRBV7-7	many	-	TRBJ2-7
CASSYRRLAAYEQYF	TGTGCCAGCAGTTACCGCCGGCTAGCGGCTTACGAGCAGTACTTC	TRBV6-5	-	TRBD2	TRBJ2-7
CASSLKRGGSPLSGNTIYF	TGTGCCAGCAGCTTAAAGAGGGGAGGCTCGCCCCTCTCCGGAAACACCATATATTTT	TRBV7-9	many	-	TRBJ1-3
CASSPDGGSYEQYF	TGTGCCAGCAGCCCCGACGGGGGCTCCTACGAGCAGTACTTC	TRBV7-6	many	-	TRBJ2-7
CASSLGNTIYF	TGTGCCAGCAGTTTAGGAAACACCATATATTTT	TRBV12-3/TRBV12-4	many	-	TRBJ1-3
CARSLGIKQGASYNEQFF	TGTGCCAGAAGCTTGGGGATCAAACAGGGGGCGTCCTACAATGAGCAGTTCTTC	TRBV5-3	many	TRBD1	TRBJ2-1
CASSSRLSGVNEQFF	TGTGCCAGCAGCTCCCGACTTTCAGGGGTCAATGAGCAGTTCTTC	TRBV5-5	many	-	TRBJ2-1
CASSQAGAVEKLFF	TGTGCCAGCAGCCAAGCGGGGGCGGTTGAAAAACTGTTTTTT	TRBV3-1	many	-	TRBJ1-4
CASSLMGGQETQYF	TGTGCCAGCAGCTTAATGGGGGGACAAGAGACCCAGTACTTC	TRBV7-3	many	-	TRBJ2-5
CASSPTGVYGYTF	TGTGCCAGCAGTCCCACAGGAGTCTATGGCTACACCTTC	TRBV12-3/TRBV12-4	many	-	TRBJ1-2
CASSLRGVGNQPQHF	TGTGCCAGCAGTTTAAGGGGGGTGGGCAATCAGCCCCAGCATTTT	TRBV12-3/TRBV12-4	many	-	TRBJ1-5
CASSYDGTGVNEKLFF	TGTGCCAGCAGCTACGACGGGACAGGGGTAAATGAAAAACTGTTTTTT	TRBV7-9	many	TRBD1	TRBJ1-4
CASTSLALTGGDPGNTIYF	TGTGCCAGCACCTCGTTGGCGTTGACAGGGGGCGACCCTGGAAACACCATATATTTT	TRBV28	few	TRBD1	TRBJ1-3
CAICLDSGRHSSYNEQFF	TGTGCCATCTGTTTAGATAGCGGGAGACACAGCTCCTACAATGAGCAGTTCTTC	TRBV3-1	-	TRBD2	TRBJ2-1
CASSASSIYEQYF	TGTGCCAGCAGTGCCTCTAGTATCTACGAGCAGTACTTC	TRBV28	many	-	TRBJ2-7
CATSGFAGPRVDTQYF	TGTGCCACCAGCGGATTTGCAGGGCCACGGGTAGATACGCAGTATTTT	TRBV24-1	many	-	TRBJ2-3
CASSYSGAGSLHFF	TGTGCCAGCAGTTACTCGGGGGCAGGGAGCCTGCACTTCTTT	TRBV6-5	many	-	TRBJ1-1
CSARQIRERGYNEQFF	TGCAGTGCTAGACAAATACGGGAGAGGGGGTACAATGAGCAGTTCTTC	TRBV20-1	many	-	TRBJ2-1
CASSFRGAEQYF	TGTGCCAGCAGTTTCCGGGGGGCCGAGCAGTACTTC	TRBV28	many	-	TRBJ2-7
CASRGPSREQYF	TGTGCCAGCAGGGGTCCTAGCCGCGAGCAGTACTTC	TRBV12-3/TRBV12-4	many	-	TRBJ2-7
CASSLTRLESTGELFF	TGCGCCAGCAGCTTGACTCGACTAGAAAGTACCGGGGAGCTGTTTTTT	TRBV5-1	many	-	TRBJ2-2
CSARGNTGTNQPQHF	TGCAGTGCTAGAGGGAATACAGGGACCAATCAGCCCCAGCATTTT	TRBV20-1	many	-	TRBJ1-5
CASSSWNTDTQYF	TGTGCCAGCAGCTCATGGAACACAGATACGCAGTATTTT	TRBV7-9	many	-	TRBJ2-3
CASHSGASGANVLTF	TGTGCCAGCCATTCAGGGGCCTCTGGGGCCAACGTCCTGACTTTC	TRBV28	many	-	TRBJ2-6
CASSYRETSGRYEQYF	TGTGCCAGCAGTTACCGCGAAACTAGCGGGAGATACGAGCAGTACTTC	TRBV6-2/TRBV6-3	many	TRBD2	TRBJ2-7
CASSLIRDGELFF	TGTGCCAGCAGTTTGATAAGGGACGGGGAGCTGTTTTTT	TRBV12-3/TRBV12-4	-	-	TRBJ2-2
CASSPPSGRKSTDTQYF	TGTGCCAGCTCACCCCCTAGCGGGAGGAAGTCGACAGATACGCAGTATTTT	TRBV18	many	TRBD2	TRBJ2-3
CASSLRWGGGHEQFF	TGTGCCAGCAGCTTACGGTGGGGGGGAGGACATGAGCAGTTCTTC	TRBV7-7	-	TRBD2	TRBJ2-1
CASSPRQGPFKEQYF	TGTGCCAGCAGCCCTCGACAGGGCCCCTTCAAAGAGCAGTACTTC	TRBV27	many	TRBD1	TRBJ2-7
CSVELTGVDRAEAFF	TGCAGCGTTGAACTAACGGGGGTCGACAGGGCTGAAGCTTTCTTT	TRBV29-1	many	TRBD1	TRBJ1-1
CASSPRGGGYGYTF	TGTGCCAGCAGCCCCCGGGGAGGGGGCTATGGCTACACCTTC	TRBV9	many	-	TRBJ1-2
CSVEDPPSGGETQYF	TGCAGCGTTGAAGATCCACCTAGCGGGGGGGAGACCCAGTACTTC	TRBV29-1	-	TRBD2	TRBJ2-5
CASSPQLARKGNEQFF	TGTGCCAGCAGCCCACAACTAGCGAGAAAGGGCAATGAGCAGTTCTTC	TRBV12-3/TRBV12-4	many	TRBD2	TRBJ2-1
CASSLIRGATDTQYF	TGTGCCAGCAGCTTAATTCGGGGGGCTACAGATACGCAGTATTTT	TRBV7-2	many	-	TRBJ2-3
CASSYPLGTSLDNEQFF	TGTGCCAGCAGTTACCCCCTGGGGACTTCCTTAGACAATGAGCAGTTCTTC	TRBV6-5	-	-	TRBJ2-1
CSVEPAGGAWETQYF	TGCAGCGTTGAGCCAGCGGGGGGTGCCTGGGAGACCCAGTACTTC	TRBV29-1	many	TRBD2	TRBJ2-5
CASSQDHPGASDIQYF	TGCGCCAGCAGCCAAGATCATCCGGGGGCCTCGGACATTCAGTACTTC	TRBV4-1	many	-	TRBJ2-4
CASSQKQGAGANVLTF	TGCGCCAGCAGCCAGAAGCAGGGGGCTGGGGCCAACGTCCTGACTTTC	TRBV5-1	many	TRBD1	TRBJ2-6
CASSFASNEQYF	TGTGCCAGCAGTTTCGCCTCCAACGAGCAGTACTTC	TRBV12-3/TRBV12-4	many	-	TRBJ2-7
CASSPPGVAGTYEQYF	TGTGCCAGCAGCCCCCCGGGGGTAGCGGGGACGTACGAGCAGTACTTC	TRBV4-2	-	TRBD2	TRBJ2-7
CASSSLLAGGRETQYF	TGTGCCAGCAGCTCCCTACTAGCGGGGGGGCGCGAGACCCAGTACTTC	TRBV7-9	many	TRBD2	TRBJ2-5
CASRRESSEQFF	TGTGCCAGCAGGAGGGAGTCCAGTGAGCAGTTCTTC	TRBV6-5	many	-	TRBJ2-1
CASSSPGSLVNADTQYF	TGTGCCAGCAGCTCGCCGGGCTCCCTCGTAAACGCAGATACGCAGTATTTT	TRBV7-2	-	-	TRBJ2-3
CSGGASTDTQYF	TGCAGTGGCGGGGCGAGCACAGATACGCAGTATTTT	TRBV20-1	many	-	TRBJ2-3
CSVESSGRAQYF	TGCAGCGTTGAGTCTAGCGGGAGGGCCCAGTACTTC	TRBV29-1	-	TRBD2	TRBJ2-7
CASSLVPNTEAFF	TGCGCCAGCAGCTTGGTACCGAACACTGAAGCTTTCTTT	TRBV5-1	many	-	TRBJ1-1
CASSWEGDNEQFF	TGTGCCAGCAGTTGGGAGGGAGACAATGAGCAGTTCTTC	TRBV6-5	many	TRBD2	TRBJ2-1
CASSYEGDTQYF	TGCGCCAGCAGCTACGAGGGAGATACGCAGTATTTT	TRBV5-1	many	-	TRBJ2-3